The T cell receptor (beta chain) described here comes from a study of shared clonotypes between healthy human individuals. Broader study findings: The generation probabilities recorded for non-shared clonotypes fell below those of clonotypes shared by all four donors.

With respect to this clone: The antigen is not known.

Per germline, CDR1 ENHRY and CDR2 SYGVKD. Trimming shortened V by 6 bases and J by 0 bases, and 10 bases separated the two germline ends. CDR3 size: 14 residues. Deep level was the assay's run setting. Original data processing: Filtering differed because ImmunoSEQ produced junction-only sequences that carried no quality scores. The assay was immunoSEQ multiplex PCR, and TCRdb's table has in-frame clones only and misses some. V and J calls and clone size come straight from that table; D and trimming were deduced from the DNA. The profile shows 2 million to 2.5 million clones, roughly 95% of them singletons.

The origin of this receptor is a man aged 18 to 30 in good health. Sequencing input: naive CD4+ T cells sorted from blood. Regarding subset: CD45RA+ positively selected. The rearrangement links TRBV10-3 to TRBJ2-3; D perhaps matches TRBD1 (5 bases). CDR3 nucleotide sequence: TGTGCCATCAGGGACACCACTAGCACAGATACGCAGTATTTT. This translates into CAIRDTTSTDTQYF.